This T cell receptor beta chain came from a study of patients and donors after allogeneic stem cell transplantation. This clonotype was counted between two and nine times. TCRdb re-derived calls from the RT-PCR reads in MiXCR, one entry per CDR3 protein. The table shows roughly 150,000 distinct CDR3 sequences, with 24% occurring only once. CDR3 length: 14 residues. V shed 6 bases and J shed 6 bases, with 15 bases lying between them. This receptor was identified in a human donor who was either an allogeneic HSCT recipient or a stem cell or donor lymphocyte infusion donor (not recorded which). It is not recorded whose cells these are; they may come from a transplant donor. The sample comprised blood, either unsorted or a sorted T cell fraction (not recorded which). This chain links TRBV12-3 or TRBV12-4 with TRBJ1-5; D may be TRBD1 (6 bases). The CDR3 region is CASRPNRVGQPQHF. CDR3 nucleotide sequence: TGTGCCAGCAGGCCAAACAGGGTGGGTCAGCCCCAGCATTTT.